This note documents a single T cell receptor (beta chain) sequence. This sample was taken from a study of T cell responses to AZD1222 COVID-19 vaccine. Some clones are missing from TCRdb's copy, which holds only in-frame ones; the method was immunoSEQ multiplex PCR. The table records 120,000 to 150,000 clones, just over 85% of them present only once. The sample consisted of peripheral blood, taken on day 0 of AZD1222 vaccination. This receptor was identified in an adult in good health.

The CDR3 loop reads CASGLASYNEQFF. In DNA, the CDR3 is TGTGCTAGTGGTTTGGCTAGCTACAATGAGCAGTTCTTC. The J gene is TRBJ2-1, the V gene TRBV12-5; D not resolved. The V end lost 1 base, the J end lost 3 bases, and 4 bases lay between the germline ends. The CDR3 consists of 13 residues. Per the germline V gene, CDR1 is LGHNT and CDR2 is FRNRAP.